These 16 T cell receptor beta chains originate from one sample sequenced in a study of T cell changes during pregnancy in multiple sclerosis. TCRdb's copy holds only in-frame clones and misses some; the assay was immunoSEQ multiplex PCR. The sample holds about 19,000 clones, roughly 90% seen once. The sample consisted of CD8+ T cells from peripheral blood mononuclear cells, taken in the third trimester of pregnancy. These receptors came from a female donor in good health, enrolled as a control in a pregnancy study.

The gene calls are TRBV7-9 and TRBJ1-2, with 7 nucleotides matching TRBD1. The germline gives CDR1 SEHNR, CDR2 FQNEAQ (reference sequence). The CDR3 is made up of 12 amino acids. Losses at the gene ends were 5 bases for V and 6 bases for J; bases not matched to a gene: 3. The CDR3 sequence: CASSPDRDGYTF. The DNA for the CDR3 is TGTGCCAGCAGCCCAGACAGGGATGGCTACACCTTC.

The rearrangement links TRBV9 to TRBJ2-7, with D possibly matching TRBD2 (5 bases). CDR1 and CDR2 from the germline V gene are SGDLS and YYNGEE. The CDR3 covers 15 residues. Trimming shortened V by 0 bases and J by 0 bases, and 10 bases separated the two germline ends. The CDR3 DNA reads TGTGCCAGCAGCGTAGCAGCGGACTTCTCCTACGAGCAGTACTTC. This sequence encodes CASSVAADFSYEQYF. Together with reference TRBV9 and TRBJ2-7, the CDR3 gives the full variable domain: DSGVTQTPKHLITATGQRVTLRCSPRSGDLSVYWYQQSLDQGLQFLIQYYNGEERAKGNILERFSAQQFPDLHSELNLSSLELGDSALYFCASSVAADFSYEQYFGPGTRLTVT.

The sample holds a few counts of this clone. The rearrangement uses TRBV28 and TRBJ1-1; D may be TRBD1 (6 bases). V dropped 7 bases and J dropped 7 bases, with 22 bases sitting between them. The germline V gene encodes CDR1 MDHEN and CDR2 SYDVKM. This CDR3 region has 15 residues. The CDR3 DNA reads TGTGCCAGCACCCAGGGCCGGGGACAAGTGGATGAAGCTTTCTTT. It encodes CASTQGRGQVDEAFF.

This chain uses TRBV28 with TRBJ1-1; D might be TRBD1 (5 bases). Trimming pared 3 bases from V and 8 bases from J, leaving 7 bases between. CDR1 and CDR2 (germline): MDHEN, SYDVKM. CDR3 length: 11 residues. This CDR3 is CASSFGGEAFF. DNA of the CDR3: TGTGCCAGCAGTTTTGGGGGGGAAGCTTTCTTT.

The V and J genes are TRBV19 and TRBJ2-7; 8 bases line up with TRBD1. Trimming at V came to 9 bases and at J to 2 bases, leaving 9 bases not matched to a gene. CDR1 is LNHDA, CDR2 SQIVND, per germline (reference sequence). There are 14 residues in the CDR3. The CDR3 loop is CASSPGQGAYEQYF. CDR3 coding DNA: TGTGCCAGCTCCCCCGGACAGGGTGCCTACGAGCAGTACTTC.

This chain links TRBV28 with TRBJ1-5; D is unresolved. V lost 3 bases and J 1 base, leaving 10 bases between the germline ends. This CDR3 region has 15 residues. CDR1 and CDR2 from the germline V gene are MDHEN and SYDVKM. The CDR3 here is CASSFTEVSNQPQHF. The CDR3 DNA is TGTGCCAGCAGTTTCACTGAAGTGAGCAATCAGCCCCAGCATTTT.

The genes are TRBV9 and TRBJ2-5, with 8 positions matching TRBD2. The assigned J gene may be wrong: the sequence end matches TRBJ2-7 better. Germline V lookup: CDR1 SGDLS, CDR2 YYNGEE. The CDR3 is 14 amino acids. The CDR3 DNA sequence: TGTGCCAGCAGTCGGGGGGGAATATCCTACGAGCAGTACTTC. Its protein product is CASSRGGISYEQYF.

The chain recombines TRBV6-5 with TRBJ2-1, with 8 bases matching TRBD2. This CDR3 is 12 amino acids long. The trim removed 8 bases at V and 13 bases at J, leaving 10 bases unmatched. Germline values: CDR1 MNHEY, CDR2 SVGAGI. CDR3 sequence reads: CASGPAGVPQFF. The CDR3 region has the DNA TGTGCCAGCGGTCCAGCGGGGGTTCCCCAGTTCTTC.

The rearrangement joins TRBV5-1 to TRBJ1-1, with D perhaps TRBD1 (5 bases). The CDR3 spans 11 residues. Trimming took 4 bases from V and 7 from J, leaving 8 bases between them. Germline V gene sequence: CDR1 SGHRS, CDR2 YFSETQ. The CDR3, as DNA: TGCGCCAGCAGCCGGGGGGGTGAAGCTTTCTTT. Translated, it gives CASSRGGEAFF.

V and J are TRBV28 and TRBJ1-2, with TRBD1 matching 7 bases. The CDR3 has 14 residues. Germline CDR1 and CDR2: MDHEN and SYDVKM. V dropped 6 bases and J dropped 5; count of bases not matched to a gene: 9. CDR3 coding DNA: TGTGCCAGCAGGGAGGAGGGGGCGCAGTATGGCTACACCTTC. Translated, it gives CASREEGAQYGYTF.

The V call is TRBV4-3, the J call TRBJ1-1; 10 bases line up with TRBD1. The germline V gene encodes CDR1 LGHNA and CDR2 YSLEER. The CDR3 extends over 14 amino acids. V was clipped by 4 bases and J by 8 bases; unmatched bases: 7. CDR3 loop: CASSPDRGALEAFF. CDR3 in DNA: TGCGCCAGCAGCCCGGACAGGGGGGCCTTGGAAGCTTTCTTT.

The V call is TRBV11-3, the J call TRBJ2-1; TRBD2 might be the D (6 bases). CDR3 length equals 14 residues. V lost 2 bases, J lost 5 bases, and 10 bases lay in between. Germline lookup yields CDR1 SGHNT and CDR2 YENEEA. CDR3 coding DNA: TGTGCCAGCAGCTTACGGGGGACCAACAATGAGCAGTTCTTC. Translating it yields CASSLRGTNNEQFF.

The genes are TRBV5-4 and TRBJ1-6; 7 nucleotides align to TRBD1. V lost 4 bases to trimming and J lost 10 bases; unmatched junction nucleotides: 11. This CDR3 has 15 residues. Germline-derived CDR1 and CDR2 are SGHNT and YYREEE (reference sequence). The CDR3 coding sequence is TGTGCCAGCAGCCCGATGGAGGGGGCAGGATCACCCCTCCACTTT. It encodes CASSPMEGAGSPLHF.

The chain uses TRBV2 and TRBJ2-7; tentative D call: TRBD2 (5 bases). The V gene's germline CDR1 is SNHLY and CDR2 FYNNEI. Trimming took off 5 bases at V and 2 bases at J, with 19 bases between the two ends. The CDR3 loop spans 16 amino acids. CDR3: CASSHPTEAGAYEQYF. The CDR3 DNA sequence: TGTGCCAGCAGTCATCCCACCGAGGCGGGTGCCTACGAGCAGTACTTC.

The CDR3 loop is CASSQENLEQDTQYF. Here the CDR3 DNA reads TGCGCCAGCAGCCAAGAGAACCTAGAGCAAGATACGCAGTATTTT. The chain is built from TRBV4-3 and TRBJ2-3, with unresolved D. V was cut by 0 bases and J by 5 bases, with 12 bases left in between. In germline, CDR1 is LGHNA, CDR2 YSLEER. The CDR3 is 15 amino acids.

The chain recombines TRBV15 with TRBJ2-2, with D perhaps TRBD1 (6 bases). The CDR3 runs 16 residues. The V and J ends lost 3 bases and 1 base respectively, with 12 bases between them. CDR1 is LNHNV and CDR2 is YYDKDF in the germline V gene (reference sequence). For the CDR3, the DNA is TGTGCCACCAGCAGTACTACAGGGAGGAACACCGGGGAGCTGTTTTTT. Amino acid sequence: CATSSTTGRNTGELFF.